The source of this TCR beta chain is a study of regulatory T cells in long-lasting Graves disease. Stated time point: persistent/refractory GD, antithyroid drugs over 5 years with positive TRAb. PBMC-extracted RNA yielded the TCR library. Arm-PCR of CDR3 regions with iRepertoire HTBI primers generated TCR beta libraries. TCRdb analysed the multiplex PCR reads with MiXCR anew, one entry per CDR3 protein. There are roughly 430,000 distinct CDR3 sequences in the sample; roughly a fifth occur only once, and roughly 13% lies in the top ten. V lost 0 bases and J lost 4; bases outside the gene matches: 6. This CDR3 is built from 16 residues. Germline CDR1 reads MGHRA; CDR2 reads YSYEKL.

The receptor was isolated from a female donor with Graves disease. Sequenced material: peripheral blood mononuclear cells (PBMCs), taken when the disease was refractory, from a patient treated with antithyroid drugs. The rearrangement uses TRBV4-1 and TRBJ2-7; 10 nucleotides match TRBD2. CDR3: CASSQEGAGGPYEQYF. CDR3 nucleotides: TGCGCCAGCAGCCAAGAAGGAGCGGGAGGGCCTTACGAGCAGTACTTC.